The following is a T cell receptor (beta chain) sequence with its context. V gave up 2 bases and J gave up 4 bases; unmatched junction bases: 1. Germline V gene lookup returns CDR1 MDHEN and CDR2 SYDVKM. There are 15 residues in the CDR3. Here immunoSEQ multiplex PCR was the method, and the copy in TCRdb shows in-frame clones only, minus some. Among 110,000 to 150,000 clones listed, 75% to 85% were seen once. The source of the sample is a study of blood T cell repertoires in COVID-19. This clonotype was obtained from a woman older than 75 with acute or convalescent COVID-19. The sample comprised peripheral blood. This chain uses TRBV28 with TRBJ2-1, with 11 bases that match TRBD2. CDR3 sequence (DNA): TGTGCCAGCAGTTTACCTAGCGGGAGGTACAATGAGCAGTTCTTC. Amino acid sequence: CASSLPSGRYNEQFF.